The source of this T cell receptor (beta chain) is a study of blood T cell repertoires in COVID-19 (dated by TCRdb to between 2020 and 2021). General notes on the study: Collaborator samples came from the United States, Italy and Spain and covered acute and convalescent phases of COVID-19. The dataset comprised deeply sampled blood TCRbeta repertoires from subjects exposed to, actively infected with, or recovered from COVID-19. The samples were drawn from the first 160 participants of the ongoing ImmuneRACE study and from over 950 subjects provided by 6 global collaborators. The repertoires were made available in a free public database intended to serve as a resource for research on the immune response to SARS-CoV-2. Where available, HLA class I and class II types were taken from metadata supplied by the sample provider and were not determined by assay-based typing. Sample metadata almost always included a de-identified subject ID, COVID-19 status, age in years and sex. The prospective study material was composed of cDNA or gDNA derived from T cells, B-cell-depleted T cells, or PBMCs.

Enrolling through a virtual design, the prospective study's participants ranged in age from roughly 18 to 89 years and lived across roughly 23 United States geographic areas. In the prospective study, cohorts were assigned on the basis of participant-reported clinical history obtained from a screening survey and a study questionnaire. Exposed participants had been in contact, within 2 weeks of entering the study, with a person who had a PCR-confirmed or clinician-diagnosed case of COVID-19. In the prospective study, whole blood, serum and a nasopharyngeal or oropharyngeal swab were collected from each participant by mobile phlebotomists. Additional blood draws and questionnaires over a 2-month period could optionally be provided by prospective study participants. Before DNA extraction, blood samples from the prospective study were shipped at room temperature or frozen. The immunoSEQ Assay, a bias-controlled multiplex PCR, was used to amplify TCRbeta CDR3 regions from genomic DNA. The original pipeline was this. Nucleated cell counts per sample were estimated from amplification of reference gene primers within the assay. Sequence reads were collapsed and filtered to measure the absolute abundance of every unique TCRbeta CDR3 rearrangement. For each sample, productive Simpson clonality was calculated by taking the square root of Simpson's diversity index across productive rearrangements. TCRdb mirrors the immuneACCESS table, restricted to in-frame sequences. Some clones are absent from its copies; in checked studies, under half trace to an unresolved V gene, and the reason for the others is unknown. The V and J calls and clone size come from that table; D and trimming were worked out from the DNA. Counted in this sample were around 400,000 clones; just over 90% of them appeared once. Together, the top ten hold 0.86% of the sample.

In this sample, this clone turned up once. Its antigen target is currently unknown. No base qualities exist here, and no much larger clone lies one base off it. V is shortened by 5 bases, J by 6 bases, and the region joining them spans 29 bases. CDR1 and CDR2, per the germline V gene, are SGHTS and YDEGEE. The CDR3 holds 19 amino acids from the cysteine to the phenylalanine. Of the read, only the CDR3 DNA is kept; its 57 bases are in frame from base 1. Overall study results and their limits: The quantity of clinical and demographic metadata differed by source and by participant and was supplied without curation.

The sequence was obtained from a woman in her forties who had been exposed to COVID-19. This chain is built from TRBV5-8 and TRBJ1-4, with the D gene too uncertain to name. Sample: PBMCs or T cells enriched from blood (not recorded which). DNA sequence: TGTGCCAGCAGTTCGGCGGTGGGTTGGGATATGACTATATATGAAAAACTGTTTTTT. Translation gives CASSSAVGWDMTIYEKLFF.